This T cell receptor (beta chain) originates from a study of T-cell reconstitution after alpha-beta-depleted transplantation in children. This CDR3 spans 15 amino acids. The V and J ends lost 1 base and 3 bases respectively, with 10 bases between them. Germline V gene sequence: CDR1 LGHDT, CDR2 YNNKEL (reference sequence). On this clonotype itself: Its antigen is unidentified.

General study findings and limits: The origin of high day-60 TCRbeta diversity in some patients lay in surviving recipient T cells and thymic progenitors.

The authors prepared the TCRbeta library with unique molecular identifiers. TCRdb used MiXCR to reprocess the PCR reads, holding one entry per CDR3 protein. This sample yields about 870,000 distinct CDR3 sequences, of which 15% to 20% are seen a single time; approximately 4.5% belongs to the top ten. The chain uses TRBV3-1 and TRBJ2-1; D is possibly TRBD1 (5 bases). The sequence was obtained from a male patient younger than 18 who had a stem cell transplant for acute lymphoblastic leukemia, so the T cells may come from the graft donor. Sequencing used PBMCs, mostly from graft donor cells, obtained 360 days after TCRalphabeta/CD19-depleted stem cell transplant. The chain's CDR3 is CASSQVQGLYNEQFF. As DNA, the CDR3 is TGTGCCAGCAGCCAAGTCCAGGGCCTCTACAATGAGCAGTTCTTC.